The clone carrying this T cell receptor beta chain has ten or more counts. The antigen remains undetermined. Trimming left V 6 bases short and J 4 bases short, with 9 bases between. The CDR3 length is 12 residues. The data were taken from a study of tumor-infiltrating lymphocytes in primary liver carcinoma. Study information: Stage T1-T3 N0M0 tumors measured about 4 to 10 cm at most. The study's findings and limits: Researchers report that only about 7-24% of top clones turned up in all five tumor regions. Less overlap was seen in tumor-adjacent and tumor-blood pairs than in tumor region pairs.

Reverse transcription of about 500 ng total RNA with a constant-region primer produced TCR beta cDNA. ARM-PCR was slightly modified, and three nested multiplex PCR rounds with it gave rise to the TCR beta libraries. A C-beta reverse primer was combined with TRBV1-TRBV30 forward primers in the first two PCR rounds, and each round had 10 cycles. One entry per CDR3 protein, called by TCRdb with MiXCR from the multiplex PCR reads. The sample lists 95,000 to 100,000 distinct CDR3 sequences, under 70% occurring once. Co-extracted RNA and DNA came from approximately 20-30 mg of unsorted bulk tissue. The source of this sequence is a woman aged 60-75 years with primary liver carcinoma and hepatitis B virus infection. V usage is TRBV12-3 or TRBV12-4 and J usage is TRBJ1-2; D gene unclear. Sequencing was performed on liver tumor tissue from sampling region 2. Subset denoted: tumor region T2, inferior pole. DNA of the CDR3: TGTGCCAGCAGCCGAGCCTTCTATGGCTACACCTTC. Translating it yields CASSRAFYGYTF.